Sequencing of this TCR beta chain was carried out in a study of monozygotic twins with inflammatory bowel disease. Germline V CDR1 and CDR2: MNHEY, SMNVEV (reference sequence). The CDR3 is 15 amino acids. Template switching incorporated UMIs with a 6-nucleotide sample barcode. TCRdb reprocessed the 5' RACE reads and stores each CDR3 protein as one record, lacking DNA. Its listing shows some 83,000 distinct CDR3 sequences. Source material: blood. The rearrangement joins TRBV27 to TRBJ1-1; TCRdb's assignment of TRBD1 cannot be checked, as there is no DNA. The TCR sequence derives from a human donor with ulcerative colitis or Crohn's disease, or a healthy co-twin of an affected twin (not recorded which). CDR3 protein: CASSFSGKGRTEAFF.